By frequency in the sample, the clone carrying this TCR beta chain is medium-sized. Its target is unknown. The sample is drawn from a study of metastatic and nonmetastatic thyroid tumors. As for the study in general: Malignant thyroid and benign thyroid patients provided blood and tumor or nodule tissue whose repertoires were compared. Overall study findings and caveats: Patients with malignant thyroid tumors reportedly had significantly higher TCR beta diversity than those with benign nodules, in blood and tumor.

In the source study's methods: The study's classifier, a distant-metastasis tool for papillary thyroid cancer, was built using CDR3 differences across clinicopathological groups. TCRdb re-called clones via MiXCR from the PCR reads. These V and J calls are TCRdb output, not the study's own analysis. The sample holds 4,000 or so clones, around 30% seen once. Unmatched junction bases numbered 6, after V lost 0 bases and J lost 5 bases. The CDR3 totals 15 residues. Germline V gives CDR1 SGHRS, CDR2 YFSETQ. Patients were all untreated before their thyroid surgery. V and J are TRBV5-1 and TRBJ1-2; 8 bases are shared with TRBD1. Sequenced input: adjacent normal tissue. The receptor was isolated from a male donor with papillary thyroid cancer or a benign thyroid nodule (not recorded which). Some clones in this sample may be carry-over from other donors' samples. CDR3 DNA sequence: TGCGCCAGCAGCTTGGGACAGGGGATTAATTATGGCTACACCTTC. Its protein is CASSLGQGINYGYTF.